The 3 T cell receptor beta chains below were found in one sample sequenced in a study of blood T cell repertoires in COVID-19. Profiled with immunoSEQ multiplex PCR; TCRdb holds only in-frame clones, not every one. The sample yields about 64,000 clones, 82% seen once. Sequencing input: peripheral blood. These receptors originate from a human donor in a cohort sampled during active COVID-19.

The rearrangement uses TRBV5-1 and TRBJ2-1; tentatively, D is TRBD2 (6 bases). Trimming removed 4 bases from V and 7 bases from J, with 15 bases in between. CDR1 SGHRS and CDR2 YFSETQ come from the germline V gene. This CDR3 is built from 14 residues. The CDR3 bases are TGCGCCAGCAGCGGGGGGAACCTGGGGAATGAGCAGTTCTTC. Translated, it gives CASSGGNLGNEQFF.

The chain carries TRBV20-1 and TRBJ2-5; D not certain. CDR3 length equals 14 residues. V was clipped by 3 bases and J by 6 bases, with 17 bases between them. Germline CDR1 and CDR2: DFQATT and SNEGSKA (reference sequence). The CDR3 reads CSASTSSLIQTQYF. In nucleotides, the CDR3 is TGCAGTGCTAGTACCAGTTCGTTGATTCAGACCCAGTACTTC.

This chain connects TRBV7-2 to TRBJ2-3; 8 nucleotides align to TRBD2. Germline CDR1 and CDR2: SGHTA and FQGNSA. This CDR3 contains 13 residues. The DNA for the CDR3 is TGTGGCGGCGGGGGGACTAGCACAGATACGCAGTATTTT. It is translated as CGGGGTSTDTQYF.